This TCR beta chain was found in a study of T cell responses to AZD1222 COVID-19 vaccine. Study results and caveats: At baseline, seropositivity was found in only a handful of AZD1222 recipients. Females made up more of the donors, who were largely white British, and clonal diversity may have come out too low. Spike was spanned by vaccine-associated CD4 TCRs, which were dominant at 160-218 and 743-854.

Measured with immunoSEQ multiplex PCR; TCRdb has only the in-frame clones, and not every one. In the table there are about 180,000 clones, around 90% of which are singletons. Germline V lookup: CDR1 MNHNY, CDR2 SVGAGI (reference sequence). V was pared by 10 bases and J by 1 base, with 4 bases of the junction left unmatched. The CDR3 length is 12 residues. This clone appeared a few times. Its antigen is unknown. V gene TRBV6-6 combines with J gene TRBJ2-7, with TRBD1 matching 7 bases. Material: peripheral blood, obtained 28 days after the second AZD1222 dose. This clonotype was sampled from an adult who received the AZD1222 COVID-19 vaccine. CDR3 region: CATHRGSYEQYF. DNA for the CDR3: TGTGCCACCCACAGGGGATCCTACGAGCAGTACTTC.